The rows below give T cell receptor beta chains drawn from one sample of a study of cytotoxic CD8 clonotypes in ibrutinib-treated CLL. Measured with immunoSEQ multiplex PCR; TCRdb has only the in-frame clones, and not every one. The sample holds approximately 150,000 clones, around 77% seen once. The source was PBMCs, collected after 12 months of ibrutinib treatment. The source is a human donor with chronic lymphocytic leukemia. The CDR3 runs from the conserved cysteine through the conserved F or W. A D gene is named only where the DNA matches it firmly. Size is stated for part of the rows, as once, few or many counts, or as a class when the clone is expanded.

cdr3_aa cdr3_nt d_call j_call v_call clone_size
CASSPVGSSGNTIYF TGCGCCAGCTCTCCCGTGGGTAGCTCTGGAAACACCATATATTTT . TRBJ1-3 TRBV5-1 once
CASASTSFFSYEQYF TGTGCCAGCGCCTCCACTAGCTTTTTTTCCTACGAGCAGTACTTC . TRBJ2-7 TRBV7-9 .
CAISVQKTYEQYF TGTGCCATCAGTGTTCAGAAAACCTACGAGCAGTACTTC . TRBJ2-7 TRBV10-3 .
CASSFSGSQFF TGTGCCAGCAGTTTTAGCGGGAGTCAGTTCTTC TRBD2 TRBJ2-1 TRBV6-5 .
CASSLPGRPDTQYF TGCGCCAGCAGCCTCCCGGGGAGACCAGATACGCAGTATTTT . TRBJ2-3 TRBV4-1 once
CATTGDRMNTGELFF TGTGCCACGACTGGGGACAGGATGAACACCGGGGAGCTGTTTTTT TRBD1 TRBJ2-2 TRBV2 .
CACYLPGQGNEKLFF TGTGCCTGTTACCTCCCGGGTCAGGGGAATGAAAAACTGTTTTTT . TRBJ1-4 TRBV2 .
CASSGEAGAYNEQFF TGTGCCAGCAGCGGGGAAGCGGGAGCCTACAATGAGCAGTTCTTC TRBD2 TRBJ2-1 TRBV9 .
CASSYEQRFGLLRQFF TGTGCCAGCAGCTACGAGCAACGGTTTGGGTTACTCCGGCAGTTCTTC . TRBJ2-1 TRBV6-5 .
CASSARGAYEQYF TGTGCCAGCAGCGCCAGGGGGGCCTACGAGCAGTACTTC . TRBJ2-7 TRBV9 .
CAISEASGGTGELFF TGTGCCATCAGTGAAGCTAGCGGGGGAACCGGGGAGCTGTTTTTT TRBD2 TRBJ2-2 TRBV10-3 .
CASSLSPAGGGYEQYF TGCGCCAGCAGCTTGAGTCCAGCGGGAGGGGGCTACGAGCAGTACTTC TRBD2 TRBJ2-7 TRBV5-1 .
CASSLLDRGENNSPLHF TGCGCCAGCAGCTTACTGGACAGGGGTGAGAATAATTCACCCCTCCACTTT TRBD1 TRBJ1-6 TRBV5-1 .
CASINTGELFF TGTGCCAGCATCAACACCGGGGAGCTGTTTTTT . TRBJ2-2 TRBV28 .
CASSLRTGLGTSYEQYF TGTGCCAGCAGCCTCCGGACCGGACTCGGAACCTCCTACGAGCAGTACTTC . TRBJ2-7 TRBV13 .
CASSLGGRENTEAFF TGTGCCAGCAGCTTAGGAGGAAGGGAGAACACTGAAGCTTTCTTT . TRBJ1-1 TRBV11-3 .
CASSLLGPGLAGVENIQYF TGTGCCAGCAGTTTATTGGGACCGGGACTAGCGGGAGTGGAAAACATTCAGTACTTC TRBD2 TRBJ2-4 TRBV27 few
CASKVGFSSGNTIYF TGTGCCAGCAAAGTTGGGTTTAGCTCTGGAAACACCATATATTTT . TRBJ1-3 TRBV6-5 .
CAALSSGANVLTF TGTGCCGCCCTGAGCTCTGGGGCCAACGTCCTGACTTTC . TRBJ2-6 TRBV10-3 .
CASSLAPGQGSGELFF TGCGCCAGCAGCTTGGCGCCGGGACAGGGGTCCGGGGAGCTGTTTTTT TRBD1 TRBJ2-2 TRBV5-1 once
CASSLVGQGNSPLHF TGCGCCAGCAGCTTGGTTGGCCAGGGGAATTCACCCCTCCACTTT . TRBJ1-6 TRBV5-1 .
CASSRGLAGGGYEQYF TGCGCCAGCAGCCGGGGACTAGCGGGAGGTGGTTACGAGCAGTACTTC TRBD2 TRBJ2-7 TRBV4-1 .
CSAKVNTEAFF TGCAGTGCTAAAGTGAACACTGAAGCTTTCTTT . TRBJ1-1 TRBV20-1 .
CATPGTNEKLFF TGTGCCACTCCCGGGACTAATGAAAAACTGTTTTTT . TRBJ1-4 TRBV2 .
CASSQAGTPNTGELFF TGTGCCAGCAGCCAAGCCGGGACACCGAACACCGGGGAGCTGTTTTTT . TRBJ2-2 TRBV4-2 .
CASSLDRGRIYGYTF TGTGCCAGCAGCCTCGACAGGGGGCGCATCTATGGCTACACCTTC TRBD1 TRBJ1-2 TRBV5-6 .
CASSYDIGASTDTQYF TGTGCCAGCAGCTACGACATAGGGGCCAGCACAGATACGCAGTATTTT . TRBJ2-3 TRBV7-9 .
CASSYSYEVNTEAFF TGTGCCAGCAGTTACTCGTATGAGGTGAACACTGAAGCTTTCTTT . TRBJ1-1 TRBV6-5 .
CATEGAGETQYF TGTGCCACCGAGGGGGCGGGGGAGACCCAGTACTTC . TRBJ2-5 TRBV7-2 .
CASRTLWDRGGYTF TGTGCCAGCAGAACACTCTGGGACAGGGGTGGCTACACCTTC TRBD1 TRBJ1-2 TRBV6-5 .
CASSLTRQVGFNEQFF TGTGCCAGCAGCTTGACTCGGCAGGTAGGGTTCAATGAGCAGTTCTTC . TRBJ2-1 TRBV5-6 .
CASSEQAYEQYF TGTGCCAGCAGTGAACAGGCCTACGAGCAGTACTTC . TRBJ2-7 TRBV2 .
CASSLVTADYEQYF TGTGCCAGCAGCTTAGTTACTGCGGATTACGAGCAGTACTTC . TRBJ2-7 TRBV11-2 .
CAWSVFRDVKSSSGANVLTF TGTGCCTGGAGCGTGTTCAGGGACGTAAAATCCAGCTCTGGGGCCAACGTCCTGACTTTC . TRBJ2-6 TRBV30 .
CASSYRSVEQYF TGTGCCAGCAGTTACAGGTCGGTTGAGCAGTACTTC . TRBJ2-7 TRBV6-5 .
CASSQGSIPNSPLHF TGTGCCAGCTCACAGGGGTCGATTCCCAATTCACCCCTCCACTTT . TRBJ1-6 TRBV18 .
CATSTPGGGEQFF TGTGCCACCAGCACCCCAGGGGGTGGTGAGCAGTTCTTC TRBD1 TRBJ2-1 TRBV15 .
CASSYRDWGEQFF TGTGCCAGCAGCTACAGGGATTGGGGTGAGCAGTTCTTC . TRBJ2-1 TRBV7-3 .
CASSLDRTGYGYTF TGTGCCAGCAGCTTAGACAGGACGGGCTATGGCTACACCTTC . TRBJ1-2 TRBV7-2 .
CASSEGWLNYGYTF TGTGCCAGCAGTGAAGGGTGGTTAAACTATGGCTACACCTTC . TRBJ1-2 TRBV2 .
CASSLLRIPSNQPQHF TGTGCCAGCAGCTTACTCAGGATACCTAGCAATCAGCCCCAGCATTTT . TRBJ1-5 TRBV7-8 .
CASSHTADSSYEQYF TGCGCCAGCAGTCATACCGCGGACAGCTCCTACGAGCAGTACTTC . TRBJ2-7 TRBV4-1 once
CASGSTGNTEAFF TGTGCTAGTGGTTCGACAGGGAACACTGAAGCTTTCTTT . TRBJ1-1 TRBV12-5 many
CASSPGTGKYGYTF TGTGCCAGCAGTCCCGGGACAGGAAAATATGGCTACACCTTC TRBD1 TRBJ1-2 TRBV2 few
CASSPKRNSISNTEAFF TGTGCCAGCAGCCCAAAAAGGAACAGTATCTCGAACACTGAAGCTTTCTTT . TRBJ1-1 TRBV21-1 .
CASSRTGVTYEQYF TGTGCCAGCAGTCGGACAGGCGTAACCTACGAGCAGTACTTC TRBD1 TRBJ2-7 TRBV6-5 .
CASSPPVRGRHEQYF TGTGCCAGCTCACCACCGGTGAGGGGGCGACACGAGCAGTACTTC TRBD1 TRBJ2-7 TRBV18 .
CASSFDRAGYNEQFF TGTGCCAGCAGTTTCGACAGGGCGGGGTACAATGAGCAGTTCTTC . TRBJ2-1 TRBV6-5 .
CASSQDQEDPFTF TGTGCCAGCAGCCAAGATCAAGAGGACCCTTTTACCTTC . TRBJ1-2 TRBV4-2 .
CASSLPLAGKETQYF TGTGCCAGCAGTTTACCACTAGCGGGAAAAGAGACCCAGTACTTC TRBD2 TRBJ2-5 TRBV28 .
CASSYPQGEAFF TGTGCCAGCAGCTACCCGCAGGGAGAAGCTTTCTTT . TRBJ1-1 TRBV7-8 few
CASSPLLNTGELFF TGTGCCAGCAGTCCCTTACTGAACACCGGGGAGCTGTTTTTT . TRBJ2-2 TRBV11-3 .
CASSASSAEQFF TGTGCCAGCAGCGCATCTTCGGCTGAGCAGTTCTTC . TRBJ2-1 TRBV7-9 .
CSVEEGPNSPLHF TGCAGCGTTGAGGAGGGGCCGAATTCACCCCTCCACTTT . TRBJ1-6 TRBV29-1 few
CASSPRTGAGEQYF TGTGCCAGCAGCCCGCGGACAGGGGCGGGGGAGCAGTACTTC TRBD1 TRBJ2-7 TRBV7-8 .
CASSPPGQGSYEQFF TGTGCCAGCTCACCACCGGGACAGGGGTCGTATGAGCAGTTCTTC TRBD1 TRBJ2-1 TRBV18 .
CATSKERGSTDTQYF TGTGCCACCAGCAAGGAGCGGGGTAGCACAGATACGCAGTATTTT TRBD2 TRBJ2-3 TRBV15 .
CASSLGGTGAYEQYF TGTGCCAGCAGCCTAGGGGGGACGGGGGCCTACGAGCAGTACTTC . TRBJ2-7 TRBV7-2 .
CSVLRGANEKLFF TGCAGCGTCCTTCGCGGGGCCAATGAAAAACTGTTTTTT . TRBJ1-4 TRBV29-1 .
CASSLDTIPFGSDAFF TGTGCCAGCAGCTTAGATACCATCCCTTTTGGTTCCGATGCTTTCTTT . TRBJ1-1 TRBV11-2 .